Listed below are T cell receptor beta chains from one sample, sequenced in a study of blood T cells in healthy people across ages. From the 5' RACE reads, TCRdb called clonotypes with MiXCR, one entry per CDR3 protein. The profile shows fewer than 800,000 distinct CDR3 sequences, roughly 21% of them singletons. The sequencing input was blood. The source of these receptors is a man in his 70s in good health. The conserved cysteine and the conserved F or W are not part of the CDR3 here. The D gene is left open where the match is weak.

J gene: TRBJ2-4; V gene: TRBV28; D gene: NA; CDR3 protein: ASRAEIPKNIQY
J gene: TRBJ2-1; V gene: TRBV10-3; D gene: NA; CDR3 protein: AIEAGGSYNEQF
J gene: NA; V gene: TRBV20-1; D gene: TRBD2; CDR3 protein: SAVLSSGNYEQY
J gene: TRBJ2-5; V gene: TRBV10-3; D gene: TRBD1; CDR3 protein: AIRPGTGGETQY
J gene: TRBJ2-1; V gene: TRBV7-8; D gene: TRBD2; CDR3 protein: ASSFAAGVSYNERL
J gene: NA; V gene: TRBV3-1; D gene: NA; CDR3 protein: ASSPGFAERQETQY
J gene: TRBJ2-7; V gene: TRBV10-3; D gene: NA; CDR3 protein: AISDRGAAYEQY
J gene: TRBJ2-1; V gene: TRBV5-1; D gene: NA; CDR3 protein: ASSLVATDLKSEQF
J gene: TRBJ1-1; V gene: TRBV7-3; D gene: NA; CDR3 protein: ASSVGGQNTEAF
J gene: TRBJ1-1; V gene: TRBV11-2; D gene: NA; CDR3 protein: ASSFEGHGTEAF
J gene: TRBJ1-1; V gene: TRBV20-1; D gene: TRBD1; CDR3 protein: SAKPAGTENTEAF
J gene: TRBJ2-7; V gene: TRBV28; D gene: TRBD1; CDR3 protein: ASSSAGQAGLLEQY
J gene: TRBJ2-5; V gene: TRBV7-7; D gene: NA; CDR3 protein: ASSLGTRGNQETQY
J gene: TRBJ2-7; V gene: TRBV2; D gene: TRBD2; CDR3 protein: ASSAYSGRAGYEQY
J gene: TRBJ2-5; V gene: TRBV27; D gene: TRBD1; CDR3 protein: ASSISGTGFEETQY
J gene: TRBJ2-7; V gene: TRBV4-2; D gene: NA; CDR3 protein: ASSQVPTGSSYEQY
J gene: TRBJ2-7; V gene: TRBV9; D gene: NA; CDR3 protein: ASSVAGTGREQY
J gene: TRBJ2-1; V gene: TRBV6-2/TRBV6-3; D gene: TRBD1; CDR3 protein: ASTRAGTGPYNEQF
J gene: TRBJ2-7; V gene: TRBV7-2; D gene: TRBD1; CDR3 protein: ASSSRGLYEQY
J gene: TRBJ1-2; V gene: TRBV6-1; D gene: NA; CDR3 protein: ASSPGRGRNYGYT
J gene: TRBJ2-5; V gene: TRBV29-1; D gene: NA; CDR3 protein: SVVEGGQETQY
J gene: TRBJ1-4; V gene: TRBV12-3/TRBV12-4; D gene: TRBD1; CDR3 protein: ASYDRESEKLF
J gene: TRBJ2-7; V gene: TRBV5-1; D gene: NA; CDR3 protein: ASSMDGSRIYEQY
J gene: TRBJ1-2; V gene: TRBV4-2; D gene: NA; CDR3 protein: ASSQVAQGRGGYT
J gene: TRBJ2-5; V gene: TRBV7-9; D gene: NA; CDR3 protein: ASSLGGTAGETQY
J gene: TRBJ1-2; V gene: TRBV5-1; D gene: NA; CDR3 protein: ASSFVGPSYGYT
J gene: NA; V gene: TRBV14; D gene: NA; CDR3 protein: ASSQGPGTGINEQF
J gene: TRBJ1-2; V gene: TRBV6-5; D gene: NA; CDR3 protein: ASTTGHYGYT
J gene: NA; V gene: TRBV6-6; D gene: TRBD2; CDR3 protein: ASSYVAGSSYEQY
J gene: TRBJ2-5; V gene: TRBV3-1; D gene: TRBD1; CDR3 protein: ASSRDRGSHETQY
J gene: TRBJ2-7; V gene: TRBV21-1; D gene: NA; CDR3 protein: ASSKAPRGYEQY
J gene: TRBJ2-7; V gene: TRBV7-8; D gene: TRBD2; CDR3 protein: ASSLVGRVPAEQY